This TCR beta chain emerged from a study of blood T cell repertoires in COVID-19. Study context: Specimens from acute and convalescent COVID-19 originated in the United States, Italy and Spain. Sample material is recorded as cDNA or gDNA derived from T cells, B-cell-depleted T cells, or PBMCs.

Per the authors' pipeline: Nucleated cell number was recorded as an estimate derived from reference gene primer amplification. TCRdb's table, derived via immunoSEQ multiplex PCR, lists solely in-frame clones and lacks some. From that table come the V and J calls and clone size; the DNA was used to work out D and trimming. The table lists nearly 250,000 clones, 70% to 85% of them singletons. The V and J ends lost 2 bases and 4 bases respectively, with 24 bases between them. The CDR3 has 19 residues. Germline lookup yields CDR1 MNHEY and CDR2 SVGEGT. The chain employs TRBV6-2 or TRBV6-3 and TRBJ2-1; a possible D gene is TRBD2 (6 bases). The source material was peripheral blood. The receptor was derived from a woman of 80 years or more with acute or convalescent COVID-19. The CDR3 spells CASSYVGGSGTVQYNEQFF. The CDR3 region has the DNA TGTGCCAGCAGTTACGTAGGAGGGAGTGGTACAGTACAGTACAATGAGCAGTTCTTC.